What follows are 13 T cell receptor beta chains derived from one specimen sequenced in a study of prognosis after radiotherapy for stage I lung cancer. Researchers used two-round multiplex PCR to amplify TCR beta CDR3 starting from genomic DNA. The first round of PCR was done with primers that matched each TRBV and TRBJ gene. MiXCR, applied by TCRdb to the multiplex PCR reads, yields one record per CDR3 protein. The sample lists nearly 35,000 distinct CDR3 sequences; around a third were seen once. This sample comprised PBMCs, obtained before or after stereotactic body radiation therapy (not recorded which). The receptors were sampled from a donor at least 50 years old with non-small cell lung cancer.

This clonotype came up many times. This rearrangement joins TRBV7-2 to TRBJ2-5; D is uncertain. The V gene's germline CDR1 is SGHTA and CDR2 FQGNSA. The length of the CDR3 is 13 residues. The ends were cut back, 1 base at V and 5 bases at J, with 8 bases in the middle. The CDR3 nucleotides are TGTGCCAGCAGCTTAGTTATGGGGGAGACCCAGTACTTC. Its protein product is CASSLVMGETQYF.

This clonotype was counted between two and nine times. A much larger clonotype is one base distant, so this may be a read error. This chain joins TRBV6-2 or TRBV6-3 and TRBJ1-1; tentative D call: TRBD1 (5 bases). The CDR3 loop spans 11 amino acids. Germline V gene sequence: CDR1 MNHEY, CDR2 SVGEGT. Between the trimmed V and J ends, which lost 10 bases and 1 base, there was a span of 7 bases. The CDR3 DNA is TGTGCCATGAGGGGGAACACTGAAGCTTTCTTT. Translation: CAMRGNTEAFF.

This clonotype appeared many times. The chain carries TRBV7-2 and TRBJ1-4; no reliable D call. CDR1 SGHTA and CDR2 FQGNSA come from the germline V gene. The CDR3 covers 15 residues. V gave up 8 bases and J gave up 5 bases, with 18 bases separating them. CDR3 amino acids: CASRPRSVVNEKLFF. The CDR3 DNA follows: TGTGCCAGCCGTCCGCGGTCAGTAGTAAATGAAAAACTGTTTTTT.

Points on this clonotype: An end of the junction does not agree with germline; a read error may underlie this. The chain combines TRBV7-2 with TRBJ2-5; no clear D gene. The CDR3 has 14 residues. The V gene's germline CDR1 is SGHTA and CDR2 FQGNSA. CDR3 nucleotides: TGTGCCAGCAGCTTAGCCCAAGCCATGGAGACCCGGTACTTC. Protein product: CASSLAQAMETRYF.

This clonotype was seen at least ten times. The chain joins TRBV19 to TRBJ1-5; D is possibly TRBD1 (5 bases). The germline V gene encodes CDR1 LNHDA and CDR2 SQIVND (reference sequence). This CDR3 contains 15 residues. V shed 7 bases and J shed 1 base, with 14 bases lying between them. CDR3 sequence (DNA): TGTGCCAGTAACCTCAGACGGGGGAGCAATCAGCCCCAGCATTTT. It codes for CASNLRRGSNQPQHF.

V usage is TRBV5-1 and J usage is TRBJ1-2; unclear D gene. This CDR3 comprises 14 residues. Per germline, CDR1 SGHRS and CDR2 YFSETQ. V was trimmed by 0 bases and J by 0 bases, leaving 6 bases between them. The CDR3 sequence: CASSLATANYGYTF. The CDR3 nucleotides are TGCGCCAGCAGCTTGGCCACAGCTAACTATGGCTACACCTTC.

This rearrangement joins TRBV6-2 or TRBV6-3 to TRBJ2-7; D gene uncertain. Per germline, CDR1 MNHEY and CDR2 SVGEGT. Trimming removed 2 bases from V and 3 bases from J, with 17 bases in between. The CDR3 has 16 amino acids. The CDR3, as DNA: TGTGCCAGCAGTTACGCTCGGGTGCAGACTCTCTACGAGCAGTACTTC. Translating gives CASSYARVQTLYEQYF.

This clonotype occurred a few times. The gene calls are TRBV28 and TRBJ1-3, with TRBD1 identical over 9 bases. In germline, CDR1 is MDHEN, CDR2 SYDVKM. V was clipped by 5 bases and J by 3 bases; unmatched bases: 8. This CDR3 contains 16 residues. The CDR3: CASSRERTGVGNTIYF. The CDR3 DNA sequence: TGTGCCAGCAGTCGGGAAAGGACAGGGGTTGGAAACACCATATATTTT.

This clonotype was observed many times. The chain joins TRBV9 to TRBJ2-3; D remains ambiguous. With 5 bases removed from V and 3 bases from J, the gap between germline ends came to 19 bases. This CDR3 is 16 amino acids long. Germline CDR1 and CDR2: SGDLS and YYNGEE. CDR3 nucleotides: TGTGCCAGCAGTGATGGACGGTCGAGTAGAACAGATACGCAGTATTTT. Translation gives CASSDGRSSRTDTQYF. The variable domain in full, with the rest retrieved from reference TRBV9 and TRBJ2-3, is DSGVTQTPKHLITATGQRVTLRCSPRSGDLSVYWYQQSLDQGLQFLIQYYNGEERAKGNILERFSAQQFPDLHSELNLSSLELGDSALYFCASSDGRSSRTDTQYFGPGTRLTVL.

This clonotype showed up just once. With a far larger clone one base away, a read error is the likely cause. The rearrangement uses TRBV6-2 or TRBV6-3 and TRBJ2-2, with TRBD1 matching over 9 bases. The germline V gene has CDR1 MNHEY and CDR2 SVGEGT. There are 17 residues in the CDR3. With 4 bases clipped from V and 9 bases from J, the junction kept 15 bases outside the gene matches. The CDR3 reads CASSSPGQGFGTWELFF. Here the CDR3 DNA reads TGTGCCAGCAGTTCACCGGGACAGGGATTCGGGACCTGGGAGCTGTTTTTT.

This clonotype was picked up many times. The V gene is TRBV11-3, the J gene TRBJ2-3, with TRBD2 as a possible D gene (6 bases). CDR3 length: 15 amino acids. Germline CDR1 is SGHNT and CDR2 is YENEEA. The ends were cut back, 5 bases at V and 4 bases at J, with 16 bases in the middle. The CDR3 DNA reads as TGTGCCAGCAGCCCAAGGGGAGGAGTGGCAGATACGCAGTATTTT. Protein sequence: CASSPRGGVADTQYF.

This clonotype has ten or more counts. The chain is built from TRBV6-5 and TRBJ1-2; D unclear. Germline V gives CDR1 MNHEY, CDR2 SVGAGI. The CDR3 runs 12 residues. Trimming removed 4 bases from V and 10 bases from J, with 13 bases in between. As DNA, the CDR3 is TGTGCCAGCAGTTCGAACGCCCCAGACTACACCTTC. This gives the protein CASSSNAPDYTF.

This clonotype was seen a few times. This may stem from a read error, because a much larger clone lies one nucleotide away. This chain uses TRBV3-1 with TRBJ2-7, with unresolved D. The CDR3 runs to 15 residues. Germline V gene sequence: CDR1 LGHDT, CDR2 YNNKEL (reference sequence). The CDR3 region is CAGSHEAGLIYEQYF. The CDR3 DNA sequence: TGTGCCGGCAGCCACGAAGCTGGATTAATCTACGAGCAGTACTTC.